This T cell receptor beta chain was recovered during a study of OX40 agonist ivuxolimab in advanced cancers. General study points: At doses 0.1 to 3.0 mg/kg, CD4+ and CD8+ clones expanded.

The CDR3 spans 14 residues. Germline CDR1 SGHDT, CDR2 YYEEEE. V lost 1 base and J lost 0, with 8 bases in between. Method: immunoSEQ multiplex PCR; TCRdb's copy keeps in-frame clones and lacks some. The table includes about 42,000 clones, 65% to 90% detected once. In the case of this clone: The antigen remains undetermined.

This TCR was sampled from an adult with an advanced solid tumor such as melanoma, head and neck, liver or kidney cancer. This material consisted of CD4+ or CD8+ T cells sorted from blood, taken in a trial of the OX40 agonist ivuxolimab. This chain links TRBV5-6 with TRBJ2-7, with D hard to call. CDR3 protein: CASSLPHLSYEQYF. As DNA, the CDR3 is TGTGCCAGCAGCTTGCCCCACCTCTCCTACGAGCAGTACTTC.